These 24 T cell receptor beta chains came from one sample sequenced in a study of T cell responses to AZD1222 COVID-19 vaccine (dated by TCRdb to the early 2020s). The sample's time point label, in plain terms: baseline before first vaccination. Libraries were prepared through the immunoSEQ multiplex PCR assay. Drawn from immuneACCESS, this table holds only the in-frame rearrangements with V and J called that TCRdb kept. Clones are partly lost; checked studies trace under half to an unresolved V gene and leave the rest unexplained. This sample gives about 150,000 clones in total; about 93% of them show up just once. Of the sample, roughly 1.3% falls within the top ten clones. The sequencing here drew on peripheral blood, taken on day 0 of AZD1222 vaccination. All receptors derive from an adult in good health.

The V and J genes are TRBV18 and TRBJ1-1; 11 bases match TRBD1. Germline CDR1 is KGHSH and CDR2 is LQKENI. CDR3 size: 22 residues. CDR3 in amino acids: CEPQTLTPPARDRGCRNTEAFF. The CDR3 DNA sequence: TGTGAGCCACAAACCCTCACCCCTCCAGCCCGGGACAGGGGGTGTCGGAACACTGAAGCTTTCTTT.

The V call is TRBV5-8, the J call TRBJ1-2; D might be TRBD1 (5 bases). The V end was cut by 4 bases, the J end by 2 bases, with 12 bases between. Germline V CDR1 and CDR2: SGHTS, YDEGEE. This CDR3 region has 14 residues. The CDR3 sequence is CASSPGGANYGYTF. The CDR3 bases are TGTGCCAGCAGCCCCGGCGGGGCGAACTATGGCTACACCTTC.

J is TRBJ2-1 and V is TRBV19, with TRBD2 matching over 13 bases. The CDR3 consists of 14 residues. Germline CDR1 LNHDA, CDR2 SQIVND (reference sequence). The V gene end was trimmed by 7 bases and the J gene end by 9 bases; junction bases not matched to a gene: 6. CDR3 loop: CASMGTSGTGEQFF. CDR3 bases: TGTGCCAGTATGGGGACTAGCGGGACCGGTGAGCAGTTCTTC.

The rearrangement links TRBV27 to TRBJ1-1; TRBD1 matches at 7 bases. The CDR3 runs to 14 residues. Germline V gene data show CDR1 as MNHEY and CDR2 as SMNVEV (reference sequence). V was pared by 3 bases and J by 5 bases, with 6 bases of the junction left unmatched. The CDR3, as DNA: TGTGCCAGCAGTTTTGGACAGGTAGCGACTGAAGCTTTCTTT. Amino acids: CASSFGQVATEAFF.

This chain links TRBV3-1 (or the pseudogene TRBV3-2) with TRBJ2-5; 9 nucleotides align to TRBD1. Germline CDR1 and CDR2: LGHDT and YNNKEL (reference sequence). The junction had 9 bases not matched to a gene; V was cut back by 6 bases and J by 4 bases. The CDR3 covers 15 residues. The CDR3 DNA follows: TGTGCCAGCAGTTTCACAGGGGGCGCGGGAGAGACCCAGTACTTC. Translating gives CASSFTGGAGETQYF.

This chain joins TRBV6-2 or TRBV6-3 and TRBJ2-7, with D perhaps TRBD2 (5 bases). The V gene lost 4 bases and the J gene lost 6 bases, with 16 bases spanning the gap. This CDR3 has 14 residues. The germline V gene has CDR1 MNHEY and CDR2 SVGEGT. The CDR3 DNA follows: TGTGCCAGCAGTTTAACCCGGAGGTTTGGCGAGCAGTACGTC. Translation: CASSLTRRFGEQYV.

This clone was picked up one time. The chain has TRBV7-2 and TRBJ1-1; TRBD1 is a possible D gene (6 bases). Per the germline V gene, CDR1 is SGHTA and CDR2 is FQGNSA. The length of the CDR3 is 16 residues. V lost 0 bases to trimming and J lost 1 base, with 12 bases between them. The CDR3 DNA reads TGTGCCAGCAGCTTAGCGCCTTGGACAGAGAACACTGAAGCTTTCTTT. Encoded protein: CASSLAPWTENTEAFF.

V and J are TRBV25-1 and TRBJ1-2, with TRBD1 matching over 9 bases. This CDR3 has 14 amino acids. Germline-derived CDR1 and CDR2 are MGHDK and SYGVNS. V lost 1 base to trimming and J lost 5 bases; unmatched junction nucleotides: 2. CDR3: CASSEWDREYGYTF. CDR3 nucleotides: TGTGCCAGCAGTGAATGGGACAGGGAATATGGCTACACCTTC.

The chain links TRBV11-2 to TRBJ1-2; possibly TRBD1 for D (5 bases). V lost 1 base to trimming and J lost 7 bases, with 13 bases between them. CDR3 length: 14 amino acids. Per germline, CDR1 SGHAT and CDR2 FQNNGV. The CDR3 protein is CASSLAQGRGGYTF. For the CDR3, the DNA is TGTGCCAGCAGCTTAGCCCAGGGCCGGGGTGGCTACACCTTC.

This chain uses TRBV7-9 with TRBJ1-1, with TRBD1 matching 9 bases. V lost 6 bases and J lost 5; bases outside the gene matches: 7. This CDR3 has 14 amino acids. Germline lookup yields CDR1 SEHNR and CDR2 FQNEAQ (reference sequence). The CDR3 sequence is CASRQTGGWTEAFF. The DNA for the CDR3 is TGTGCCAGCAGACAAACAGGGGGCTGGACTGAAGCTTTCTTT.

V usage is TRBV6-1 and J usage is TRBJ1-5; 9 nucleotides align to TRBD1. This CDR3 comprises 14 residues. After removal of 1 base from V and 13 bases from J, the junction contained 8 bases not matched to a gene. The germline V gene encodes CDR1 MNHNS and CDR2 SASEGT. In DNA form, the CDR3 reads TGTGCCAGCAGTGAAGGGACAGGGGTCACTACTCAGCATTTT. It translates to CASSEGTGVTTQHF.

The gene calls are TRBV28 and TRBJ2-5, with 9 nucleotides matching TRBD1. The CDR3 covers 18 residues. The germline CDR1 and CDR2 sequences are MDHEN and SYDVKM. The V segment lost 8 bases and the J segment 5 bases; nucleotides outside the gene matches: 21. In DNA, the CDR3 is TGTGCCAGCTCAGGGGGGAATAGAGGGACAGGGCGGGATGAGACCCAGTACTTC. Its protein is CASSGGNRGTGRDETQYF.

The rearrangement uses TRBV6-4 and TRBJ1-1; TRBD1 matches at 11 bases. Germline CDR1 reads MRHNA; CDR2 reads SNTAGT. The CDR3 consists of 14 residues. V shed 6 bases, J shed 3 bases, and the junction held 3 bases outside the gene matches. As DNA, the CDR3 is TGTGCCAGCAGGGGGACAGGGGGTGACACTGAAGCTTTCTTT. This gives the protein CASRGTGGDTEAFF.

J is TRBJ2-1 and V is TRBV7-9; TRBD2 aligns across 10 bases. Germline trimming cut 4 bases from V and 7 bases from J; bases unmatched to any gene: 7. Germline V lookup: CDR1 SEHNR, CDR2 FQNEAQ (reference sequence). The CDR3 covers 15 residues. The DNA of the CDR3 is TGTGCCAGCAGCTCCAGCGGACTAGCGGTGAATGAGCAGTTCTTC. Protein: CASSSSGLAVNEQFF. The full variable domain, in which reference TRBV7-9 and TRBJ2-1 provide the parts outside the CDR3, is DTGVSQNPRHKITKRGQNVTFRCDPISEHNRLYWYRQTLGQGPEFLTYFQNEAQLEKSRLLSDRFSAERPKGSFSTLEIQRTEQGDSAMYLCASSSSGLAVNEQFFGPGTRLTVL.

The rearrangement joins TRBV18 to TRBJ1-4; no clear D gene. The CDR3 totals 12 residues. The V gene's germline CDR1 is KGHSH and CDR2 LQKENI. V lost 6 bases, J lost 8 bases, and 10 bases lay in between. CDR3 in amino acids: CASSAGWEKLFF. CDR3 in DNA: TGTGCCAGCTCCGCGGGTTGGGAAAAACTGTTTTTT.

The V and J genes are TRBV15 and TRBJ1-1; D is uncertain. Per the germline V gene, CDR1 is LNHNV and CDR2 is YYDKDF (reference sequence). Trimming stripped 0 bases from V and 2 bases from J, with 7 bases between. The CDR3 has 14 residues. Here the CDR3 reads CATSRDRRNTEAFF. The CDR3 DNA reads TGTGCCACCAGCAGAGATAGGCGAAACACTGAAGCTTTCTTT.

The chain uses TRBV4-1 and TRBJ1-2; unclear D gene. This CDR3 spans 17 amino acids. V gave up 1 base and J gave up 5 bases, with 20 bases separating them. In germline, CDR1 is MGHRA, CDR2 YSYEKL. The CDR3 bases are TGCGCCAGCAGCCAAGTGTCTGGAGCAGGAGGCGATTATGGCTACACCTTC. The encoded protein is CASSQVSGAGGDYGYTF.

The chain carries TRBV5-1 and TRBJ1-2, with D unclear. V was shortened by 7 bases and J by 1 base, with 14 bases between the two germline ends. Germline CDR1 SGHRS, CDR2 YFSETQ. The CDR3 is 14 residues long. The CDR3 is CASRALGLNYGYTF. The CDR3 nucleotides are TGCGCCAGCCGGGCATTGGGCCTTAACTATGGCTACACCTTC.

This clone occurred once. The chain carries TRBV6-1 and TRBJ1-5; a weak D match, TRBD1 (5 bases). This CDR3 contains 16 residues. In germline, CDR1 is MNHNS, CDR2 SASEGT. V dropped 2 bases and J dropped 4 bases, with 15 bases sitting between them. The CDR3 loop is CASSEWGLGDNQPQHF. The DNA for the CDR3 is TGTGCCAGCAGTGAATGGGGCCTGGGAGATAATCAGCCCCAGCATTTT.

The chain carries TRBV7-9 and TRBJ2-5, with a tentative D call TRBD1 (7 bases). CDR1 is SEHNR, CDR2 FQNEAQ, per germline (reference sequence). The CDR3 consists of 15 residues. V lost 4 bases to trimming and J lost 4 bases, with 16 bases between them. CDR3 amino acids: CASSSSQGGPETQYF. CDR3 nucleotides: TGTGCCAGCAGCTCGTCCCAGGGGGGCCCAGAGACCCAGTACTTC.

The chain links TRBV6-6 to TRBJ2-3; D gene unclear. Germline CDR1 and CDR2: MNHNY and SVGAGI (reference sequence). This CDR3 spans 14 amino acids. V was shortened by 3 bases and J by 1 base, with 8 bases between the two germline ends. The CDR3, as DNA: TGTGCCAGCAGTTATGGGTGGCGCACAGATACGCAGTATTTT. It specifies CASSYGWRTDTQYF.

J is TRBJ2-1 and V is TRBV5-1, with 7 bases aligning to TRBD1. The CDR3 runs 13 residues. J gave up 8 bases and V 4 bases, and 6 bases lay outside the gene matches. Germline V gene data show CDR1 as SGHRS and CDR2 as YFSETQ. The CDR3 spells CASSPGQVHEQFF. CDR3 DNA: TGCGCCAGCAGCCCCGGACAGGTCCATGAGCAGTTCTTC.

In this sample, this clone turned up once. The chain recombines TRBV3-1 (or the pseudogene TRBV3-2) with TRBJ1-5, with D unclear. Per germline, CDR1 LGHDT and CDR2 YNNKEL (reference sequence). The CDR3 totals 12 residues. V lost 1 base and J 6 bases, leaving 4 bases between the germline ends. This chain's CDR3 is CASSQGSQPQHF. The CDR3 DNA sequence: TGTGCCAGCAGCCAAGGATCTCAGCCCCAGCATTTT.

The chain uses TRBV7-9 and TRBJ1-1; no firm D call. Trimming pared 3 bases from V and 1 base from J, leaving 12 bases between. CDR3 length equals 15 residues. The germline V gene has CDR1 SEHNR and CDR2 FQNEAQ (reference sequence). CDR3 sequence: CASSFNGWGNTEAFF. CDR3 coding DNA: TGTGCCAGCAGCTTCAATGGGTGGGGGAACACTGAAGCTTTCTTT.